The next 32 T cell receptor beta chains were all read from a single sample in a study of post-analysis software for immune sequencing data. General observations from the study: TRBV5-6, TRBV5-1 and TRBV20-1 were among four or five TRBV segments more frequent in patients than controls.

Every TCR beta cDNA library bore unique molecular identifiers. One entry per CDR3 protein, called by TCRdb with MiXCR from the PCR reads. The table shows more than 450,000 distinct CDR3 sequences, with roughly 47% occurring only once. Antigens for these TCRs are unknown. The sample consisted of blood. The source is a girl aged 10-17 years with multiple sclerosis.

The gene calls are TRBV3-1 and TRBJ1-4; 8 bases agree with TRBD1. The CDR3 length is 13 residues. CDR1 is LGHDT, CDR2 YNNKEL, per germline (reference sequence). J lost 5 bases, V lost 4 bases, and 0 bases had no gene match. Here the CDR3 reads CASSRQGNEKLFF. The CDR3 nucleotides read TGTGCCAGCAGCCGACAGGGGAATGAAAAACTGTTTTTT.

The chain carries TRBV4-1 and TRBJ2-5; the D is unclear. Trimming stripped 0 bases from V and 7 bases from J, with 27 bases between. Germline CDR1 reads MGHRA; CDR2 reads YSYEKL. This CDR3 has 19 amino acids. CDR3 sequence reads: CASSQDAVSPRLRPWTQYF. CDR3 DNA sequence: TGCGCCAGCAGCCAAGATGCGGTAAGTCCGAGACTCCGACCATGGACCCAGTACTTC.

The chain joins TRBV12-3 or TRBV12-4 to TRBJ1-1, with TRBD1 matching 7 bases. CDR3 length equals 13 residues. Trimming at V came to 6 bases and at J to 4 bases, leaving 5 bases not matched to a gene. CDR3 nucleotide sequence: TGTGCCAGCAGCTCCCGGACAGGCACTGAAGCTTTCTTT. Its protein is CASSSRTGTEAFF.

The chain links TRBV20-1 to TRBJ1-4, with D hard to call. The CDR3 sequence is 12 residues long. The V end was cut by 6 bases, the J end by 8 bases, with 13 bases between. Germline V CDR1 and CDR2: DFQATT, SNEGSKA (reference sequence). The CDR3 DNA reads as TGCAGTGCGACCCATGGAAGGGAAAAACTGTTTTTT. Translation: CSATHGREKLFF.

The chain recombines TRBV3-1 with TRBJ2-3; the match to TRBD1 covers 10 bases. The V and J ends lost 0 bases and 1 base, in that order; junction bases with no gene match: 1. Germline assignment: CDR1 LGHDT and CDR2 YNNKEL (reference sequence). CDR3 length: 16 residues. The CDR3 DNA follows: TGTGCCAGCAGCCAAGAAGGACAGGGGGGCACAGATACGCAGTATTTT. Protein: CASSQEGQGGTDTQYF.

V and J are TRBV24-1 and TRBJ2-7, with D possibly matching TRBD1 (6 bases). V was pared by 2 bases and J by 1 base, with 14 bases between. Germline lookup yields CDR1 KGHDR and CDR2 SFDVKD. There are 16 residues in the CDR3. The CDR3 region is CATSDSGHLKSYEQYF. The CDR3 bases are TGTGCCACCAGTGATTCGGGACACCTAAAATCCTACGAGCAGTACTTC.

V and J are TRBV3-1 and TRBJ2-7; a possible D gene is TRBD2 (5 bases). The CDR3 sequence is 16 residues long. CDR1 is LGHDT and CDR2 is YNNKEL in the germline V gene (reference sequence). V lost 0 bases, J lost 0 bases, and 12 bases lay in between. CDR3 nucleotide sequence: TGTGCCAGCAGCCAAGAAGCTAGGAGGACCTCCTACGAGCAGTACTTC. Its translation: CASSQEARRTSYEQYF.

This clonotype was seen only a few times. V usage is TRBV12-3 or TRBV12-4 and J usage is TRBJ1-5; TRBD1 agrees at 11 bases. The CDR3 runs 14 residues. The junction had 3 bases not matched to a gene; V was cut back by 5 bases and J by 6 bases. CDR3 DNA sequence: TGTGCCAGCAGTCAGGGACAGGGGGGTCAGCCCCAGCATTTT. This sequence encodes CASSQGQGGQPQHF.

On this clonotype itself: Sequence at one end of the junction differs from germline and may be a read error. The CDR3 bases are TGTGCCAGCAGTATAGCGGGAGAGGGCGAGCAGTACTTC. It codes for CASSIAGEGEQYF. The V call is TRBV12-3 or TRBV12-4, the J call TRBJ2-4, with 9 bases that match TRBD2. With the DNA end fitting TRBJ2-7 better, the J assignment may be wrong. The CDR3 sequence is 13 residues long.

The chain uses TRBV6-4 and TRBJ1-2; 8 positions match TRBD1. V was pared by 2 bases and J by 10 bases, with 6 bases of the junction left unmatched. The CDR3 runs to 13 residues. Per the germline V gene, CDR1 is MRHNA and CDR2 is SNTAGT. In nucleotides, the CDR3 is TGTGCCAGCAGTGACGTGGCAGGGGGCTACTACACCTTC. It codes for CASSDVAGGYYTF.

A few counts support this clonotype. This chain uses TRBV12-3 or TRBV12-4 with TRBJ2-3; TRBD2 matches at 7 bases. The junction had 4 bases not matched to a gene; V was cut back by 5 bases and J by 2 bases. The CDR3 sequence is 14 residues long. The CDR3 sequence: CASSPSGVTDTQYF. For the CDR3, the DNA is TGTGCCAGCAGTCCCAGCGGGGTCACAGATACGCAGTATTTT.

The rearrangement uses TRBV7-9 and TRBJ2-1; the D gene is possibly TRBD2 (5 bases). Germline V gene data show CDR1 as SEHNR and CDR2 as FQNEAQ (reference sequence). The V end was cut by 5 bases, the J end by 5 bases, with 10 bases between. The CDR3 loop spans 13 amino acids. The CDR3 DNA follows: TGTGCCAGCAGCCCTTCGGGGAACAATGAGCAGTTCTTC. It is translated as CASSPSGNNEQFF. Full variable domain (remainder filled in from reference TRBV7-9 and TRBJ2-1): DTGVSQNPRHKITKRGQNVTFRCDPISEHNRLYWYRQTLGQGPEFLTYFQNEAQLEKSRLLSDRFSAERPKGSFSTLEIQRTEQGDSAMYLCASSPSGNNEQFFGPGTRLTVL.

This clonotype was found once. A read error may account for a junction end that differs from germline. The V and J genes are TRBV7-7 and TRBJ2-2, with D possibly matching TRBD1 (6 bases). CDR1 is SSHAT, CDR2 FNYEAQ, per germline (reference sequence). CDR3 length: 14 residues. CDR3 amino acids: CASSQDRDTGELFF. Written as DNA, the CDR3 is TGTGCTAGCAGCCAGGACAGAGACACCGGGGAGCTGTTTTTT.

This clonotype was detected a few times. The V gene is TRBV29-1, the J gene TRBJ1-1; tentative D call: TRBD1 (5 bases). Germline V gives CDR1 SQVTM, CDR2 ANQGSEA. The CDR3 extends over 14 amino acids. The germline V and J ends were trimmed by 5 bases and 1 base, with 14 bases remaining between them. CDR3 coding DNA: TGCAGCGTTCGGAGCGACAGTACGAACACTGAAGCTTTCTTT. Its protein is CSVRSDSTNTEAFF.

The V call is TRBV5-1, the J call TRBJ2-5, with 7 nucleotides matching TRBD1. The closer fit of TRBJ2-7 to the DNA end suggests the J call may be wrong. Germline CDR1 is SGHRS and CDR2 is YFSETQ. The CDR3 has 18 residues. The CDR3 DNA reads as TGCGCCAGCAGCTTAAAGACCAATTTCGACAGGGAAGGTGACGAGCAGTACTTC. Its translation: CASSLKTNFDREGDEQYF.

V gene TRBV4-2 combines with J gene TRBJ2-7; 13 bases match TRBD2. Losses at the gene ends were 0 bases for V and 0 bases for J; bases not matched to a gene: 2. The V gene's germline CDR1 is LGHNA and CDR2 YNFKEQ. The CDR3 totals 17 residues. The CDR3 DNA is TGTGCCAGCAGCCAAGAGGGACTAGCGGGAATCTCCTACGAGCAGTACTTC. Translated, it gives CASSQEGLAGISYEQYF.

This sequence joins TRBV5-5 and TRBJ2-5; 8 bases match TRBD2. Germline assignment: CDR1 SGHKS and CDR2 YYEKEE (reference sequence). The V gene end was trimmed by 1 base and the J gene end by 1 base; junction bases not matched to a gene: 9. The CDR3 has 17 residues. The CDR3 loop is CASSLLLAGNGQETQYF. The CDR3 DNA sequence: TGTGCCAGCAGCTTGTTGTTAGCGGGAAATGGCCAAGAGACCCAGTACTTC.

The genes are TRBV7-9 and TRBJ2-1, with D unclear. The V end lost 2 bases, the J end lost 12 bases, and 14 bases lay between the germline ends. In germline, CDR1 is SEHNR, CDR2 FQNEAQ (reference sequence). CDR3 length equals 13 residues. CDR3 DNA sequence: TGTGCCAGCAGCTTAAGCGAGTCTAGTAGGCAGTTCTTC. Encoded protein: CASSLSESSRQFF.

This sequence joins TRBV5-5 and TRBJ2-3, with D perhaps given as TRBD1 or TRBD2 (6 bases each). Trimming cost V 6 bases and J 5 bases, with 19 bases left between them. This CDR3 contains 15 residues. In germline, CDR1 is SGHKS, CDR2 YYEKEE (reference sequence). CDR3 nucleotides: TGTGCCAGCACCCCTCGGGGGACACGGGGAGATACGCAGTATTTT. This codes for CASTPRGTRGDTQYF.

J is TRBJ2-1 and V is TRBV7-9, with D unresolved. V shed 5 bases and J shed 2 bases, with 10 bases lying between them. CDR3 length: 14 residues. Germline values: CDR1 SEHNR, CDR2 FQNEAQ (reference sequence). Here the CDR3 reads CASSEDLTYNEQFF. The CDR3 coding sequence is TGTGCCAGCAGCGAAGACCTCACCTACAATGAGCAGTTCTTC.

This clonotype was counted once. The chain couples TRBV2 to TRBJ2-3, with 7 bases identical to TRBD2. This CDR3 is 16 amino acids long. The germline CDR1 and CDR2 sequences are SNHLY and FYNNEI. V trimming: 0 bases; J trimming: 2 bases; junction bases outside the gene matches: 5. In DNA form, the CDR3 reads TGTGCCAGCAGTGAAGCGGCGGCGGGGGACACAGATACGCAGTATTTT. This translates into CASSEAAAGDTDTQYF.

This clonotype was seen at least ten times. The rearrangement links TRBV10-3 to TRBJ1-4, with TRBD1 identical over 7 bases. Germline CDR1 reads ENHRY; CDR2 reads SYGVKD. This CDR3 is built from 16 residues. After removal of 6 bases from V and 4 bases from J, the junction contained 11 bases not matched to a gene. The CDR3 region is CAIRNDRDRNNEKLFF. In DNA form, the CDR3 reads TGTGCCATCAGGAACGACCGGGACAGAAATAATGAAAAACTGTTTTTT.

This clonotype was counted between two and nine times. A much larger clone is a single base away; this may be a read error. The gene calls are TRBV24-1 and TRBJ2-5; possibly TRBD1 for D (6 bases). The CDR3 is 15 residues long. V dropped 2 bases and J dropped 3 bases, with 12 bases sitting between them. Germline V lookup: CDR1 KGHDR, CDR2 SFDVKD. The CDR3 sequence is CATSDCGRGEETQYF. CDR3 sequence (DNA): TGTGCCACCAGTGATTGCGGCAGGGGTGAAGAGACCCAGTACTTC.

This chain links TRBV7-8 with TRBJ2-1; 7 bases fit TRBD2. V trimming: 5 bases; J trimming: 3 bases; junction bases outside the gene matches: 7. The V gene's germline CDR1 is SGHVS and CDR2 FQNEAQ. The CDR3 is 15 residues long. In nucleotides, the CDR3 is TGTGCCAGCAGCCAAAGTCTAGCGGTCTACAATGAGCAGTTCTTC. Encoded protein: CASSQSLAVYNEQFF.

V and J are TRBV12-3 or TRBV12-4 and TRBJ1-1; 8 nucleotides match TRBD1. The CDR3 spans 14 residues. After removal of 6 bases from V and 7 bases from J, the junction contained 10 bases not matched to a gene. The CDR3 loop is CASRTQGVEIEAFF. The DNA for the CDR3 is TGTGCCAGCAGGACACAGGGGGTGGAGATTGAAGCTTTCTTT.

As for this clonotype: The junction departs from the called germline gene at one end, perhaps through a read error. The V gene is TRBV4-1, the J gene TRBJ2-1; 8 positions agree with TRBD2. Germline lookup yields CDR1 MGHRA and CDR2 YSYEKL. The CDR3 sequence is 14 residues long. In DNA form, the CDR3 reads TGCGCCAGCAGCCGTCCGACTAGCGACAACGAGCAGTGCTTC. It specifies CASSRPTSDNEQCF.

In this sample, this clonotype turned up a few times. The chain joins TRBV5-1 to TRBJ2-7, with D perhaps matching TRBD1 or TRBD2 (5 bases each). From germline, CDR1 is SGHRS and CDR2 YFSETQ. There are 13 residues in the CDR3. V dropped 6 bases and J dropped 6 bases, with 16 bases sitting between them. The CDR3 region has the DNA TGCGCCAGCAAACCTCCAGGGAGCGTCGAGCAGTACTTC. It encodes CASKPPGSVEQYF.

This chain links TRBV10-3 with TRBJ2-7; D not resolved. V shed 3 bases and J shed 1 base, with 10 bases lying between them. Germline lookup yields CDR1 ENHRY and CDR2 SYGVKD. The CDR3 is 14 amino acids. In DNA, the CDR3 is TGTGCCATCAGTGATAGGGCTGCGTCCTACGAGCAGTACTTC. This encodes CAISDRAASYEQYF.

This chain uses TRBV12-3 or TRBV12-4 with TRBJ2-3, with TRBD1 as a possible D gene (6 bases). The V end was cut by 6 bases, the J end by 2 bases, with 9 bases between. The CDR3 covers 13 residues. The CDR3 protein is CASRQGSTDTQYF. Written as DNA, the CDR3 is TGTGCCAGCAGACAGGGATCCACAGATACGCAGTATTTT.

This clonotype was observed a handful of times. This chain connects TRBV20-1 to TRBJ2-5; a weak D match, TRBD2 (5 bases). CDR1 and CDR2 from the germline V gene are DFQATT and SNEGSKA (reference sequence). The CDR3 contains 14 residues. Trimming removed 4 bases at V and 4 bases at J, with 16 bases between. CDR3 region: CSATWAGVLETQYF. CDR3 sequence (DNA): TGCAGTGCTACGTGGGCCGGGGTGTTAGAGACCCAGTACTTC.

This sequence joins TRBV9 and TRBJ2-7, with 7 bases fitting TRBD2. V was pared by 3 bases and J by 2 bases, with 8 bases of the junction left unmatched. The CDR3 is 15 amino acids. Germline CDR1 and CDR2: SGDLS and YYNGEE. In nucleotides, the CDR3 is TGTGCCAGCAGCGCCCGGGGGGACCTTACCTACGAGCAGTACTTC. It codes for CASSARGDLTYEQYF.

V gene TRBV7-9 combines with J gene TRBJ2-3, with 7 bases aligning to TRBD2. In germline, CDR1 is SEHNR, CDR2 FQNEAQ (reference sequence). J was trimmed by 5 bases and V by 5 bases; bases with no gene match: 7. The CDR3 sequence is 14 residues long. The CDR3 coding sequence is TGTGCCAGCAGCCTAGGACTAGTCGAAGATACGCAGTATTTT. Amino acids: CASSLGLVEDTQYF.